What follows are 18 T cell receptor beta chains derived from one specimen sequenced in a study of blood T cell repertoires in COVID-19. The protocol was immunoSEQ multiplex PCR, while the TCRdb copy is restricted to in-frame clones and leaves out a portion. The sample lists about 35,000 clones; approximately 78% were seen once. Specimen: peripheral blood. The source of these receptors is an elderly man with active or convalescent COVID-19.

CDR3 residues: CASSLCKSGRFFLYEQYF. CDR3 DNA sequence: TGTGCCAGCAGCCTCTGCAAGAGCGGGAGGTTTTTTTTGTACGAGCAGTACTTC. The chain is built from TRBV9 and TRBJ2-7; 9 positions match TRBD2. Trimming at V came to 4 bases and at J to 4 bases, leaving 18 bases not matched to a gene. Germline CDR1 is SGDLS and CDR2 is YYNGEE. The CDR3 is made up of 18 amino acids.

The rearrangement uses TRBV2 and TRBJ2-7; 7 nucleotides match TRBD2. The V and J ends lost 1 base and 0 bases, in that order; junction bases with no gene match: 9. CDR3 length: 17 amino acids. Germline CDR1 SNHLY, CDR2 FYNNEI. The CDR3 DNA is TGTGCCAGCAGTGAAGGTCTATCCGGGAGGAGCTCCTACGAGCAGTACTTC. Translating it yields CASSEGLSGRSSYEQYF.

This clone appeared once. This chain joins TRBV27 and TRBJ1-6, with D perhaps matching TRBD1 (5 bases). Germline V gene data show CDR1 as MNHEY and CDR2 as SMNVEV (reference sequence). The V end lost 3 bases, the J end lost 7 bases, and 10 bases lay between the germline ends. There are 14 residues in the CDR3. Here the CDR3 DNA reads TGTGCCAGCAGTTTTTTAAAGGGGAATTCACCCCTCCACTTT. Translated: CASSFLKGNSPLHF.

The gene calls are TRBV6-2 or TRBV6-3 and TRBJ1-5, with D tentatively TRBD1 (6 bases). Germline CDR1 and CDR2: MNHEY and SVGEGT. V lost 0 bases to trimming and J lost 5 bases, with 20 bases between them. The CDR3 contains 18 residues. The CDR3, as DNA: TGTGCCAGCAGTTACTCGATTAAGTTAGGGGGAACCCATCAGCCCCAGCATTTT. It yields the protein CASSYSIKLGGTHQPQHF.

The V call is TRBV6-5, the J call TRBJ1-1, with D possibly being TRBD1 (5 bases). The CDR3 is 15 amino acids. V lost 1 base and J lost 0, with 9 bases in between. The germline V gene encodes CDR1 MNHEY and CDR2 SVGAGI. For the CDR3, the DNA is TGTGCCAGCAGTTACTTAGGGGAAATGAACACTGAAGCTTTCTTT. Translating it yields CASSYLGEMNTEAFF.

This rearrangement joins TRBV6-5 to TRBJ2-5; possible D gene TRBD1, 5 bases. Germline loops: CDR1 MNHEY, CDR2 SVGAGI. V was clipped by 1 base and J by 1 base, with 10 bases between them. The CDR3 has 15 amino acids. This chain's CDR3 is CASSYLGPVQETQYF. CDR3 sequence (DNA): TGTGCCAGCAGTTACTTGGGGCCGGTCCAAGAGACCCAGTACTTC.

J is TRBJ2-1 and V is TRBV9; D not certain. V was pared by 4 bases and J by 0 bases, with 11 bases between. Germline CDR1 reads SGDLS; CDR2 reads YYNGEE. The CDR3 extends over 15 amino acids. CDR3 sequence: CASSLDGSSYNEQFF. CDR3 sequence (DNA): TGTGCCAGCAGCTTAGACGGTAGCTCCTACAATGAGCAGTTCTTC.

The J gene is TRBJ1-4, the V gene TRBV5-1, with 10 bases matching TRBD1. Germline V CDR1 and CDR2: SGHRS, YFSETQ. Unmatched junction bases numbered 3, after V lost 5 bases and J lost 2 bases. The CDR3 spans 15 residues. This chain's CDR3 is CASRTGGMTNEKLFF. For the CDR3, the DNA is TGCGCCAGCAGGACAGGGGGCATGACTAATGAAAAACTGTTTTTT.

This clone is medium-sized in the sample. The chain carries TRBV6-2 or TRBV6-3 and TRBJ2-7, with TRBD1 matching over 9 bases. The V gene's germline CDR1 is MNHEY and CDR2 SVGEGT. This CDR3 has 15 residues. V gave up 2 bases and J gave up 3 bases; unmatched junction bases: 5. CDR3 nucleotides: TGTGCCAGCAGTTACCCCCGGGACAGGGTCTACGAGCAGTACTTC. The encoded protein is CASSYPRDRVYEQYF.

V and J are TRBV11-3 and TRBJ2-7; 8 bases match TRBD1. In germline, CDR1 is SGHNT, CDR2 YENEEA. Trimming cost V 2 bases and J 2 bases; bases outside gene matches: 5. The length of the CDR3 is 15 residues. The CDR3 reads CASSLPGQDPYEQYF. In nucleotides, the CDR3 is TGTGCCAGCAGCTTACCGGGACAGGATCCCTACGAGCAGTACTTC.

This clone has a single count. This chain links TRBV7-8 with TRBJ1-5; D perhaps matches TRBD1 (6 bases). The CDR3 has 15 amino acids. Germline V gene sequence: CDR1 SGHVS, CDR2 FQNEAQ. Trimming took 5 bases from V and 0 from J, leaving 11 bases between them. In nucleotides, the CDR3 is TGTGCCAGCAGCCAGGGACAAGTTAGCAATCAGCCCCAGCATTTT. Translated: CASSQGQVSNQPQHF.

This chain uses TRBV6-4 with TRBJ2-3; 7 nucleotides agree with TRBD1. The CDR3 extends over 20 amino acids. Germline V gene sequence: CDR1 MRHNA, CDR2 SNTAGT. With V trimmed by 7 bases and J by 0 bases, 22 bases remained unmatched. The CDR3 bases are TGTGCCAGCAAAGTGATAGGCCAGCACAGGGGTTGGGGGAGCACAGATACGCAGTATTTT. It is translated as CASKVIGQHRGWGSTDTQYF.

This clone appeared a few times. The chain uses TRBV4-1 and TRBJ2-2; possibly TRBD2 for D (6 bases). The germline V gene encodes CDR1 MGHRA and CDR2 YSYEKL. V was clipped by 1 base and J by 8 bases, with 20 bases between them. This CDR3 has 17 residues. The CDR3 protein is CASSQVDLGLSTGELFF. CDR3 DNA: TGCGCCAGCAGCCAAGTAGATCTGGGACTCAGCACTGGGGAGCTGTTTTTT.

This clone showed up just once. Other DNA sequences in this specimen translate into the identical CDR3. CDR3: CASSTRGAGTEAFF. The CDR3 DNA reads as TGTGCCAGTAGTACTCGGGGGGCGGGGACTGAAGCTTTCTTT. The genes are TRBV19 and TRBJ1-1; D perhaps matches TRBD1 (6 bases). CDR3 length: 14 amino acids. The V gene's germline CDR1 is LNHDA and CDR2 SQIVND (reference sequence). V was clipped by 4 bases and J by 5 bases, with 14 bases between them.

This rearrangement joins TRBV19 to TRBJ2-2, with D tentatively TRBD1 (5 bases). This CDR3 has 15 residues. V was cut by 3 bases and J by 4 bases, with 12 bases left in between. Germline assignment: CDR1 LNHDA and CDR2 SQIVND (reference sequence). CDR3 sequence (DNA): TGTGCCAGTAGTATGGTGGGGCCCGCCACCGGGGAGCTGTTTTTT. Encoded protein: CASSMVGPATGELFF.

CDR3 nucleotides: TGCGCCAGCAGCCAAGATCGGGGTAACACCATATATTTT. Amino acids: CASSQDRGNTIYF. The V gene is TRBV4-1, the J gene TRBJ1-3; the D is unclear. Germline CDR1 and CDR2: MGHRA and YSYEKL. The CDR3 sequence is 13 residues long. The V end was cut by 0 bases, the J end by 7 bases, with 7 bases between.

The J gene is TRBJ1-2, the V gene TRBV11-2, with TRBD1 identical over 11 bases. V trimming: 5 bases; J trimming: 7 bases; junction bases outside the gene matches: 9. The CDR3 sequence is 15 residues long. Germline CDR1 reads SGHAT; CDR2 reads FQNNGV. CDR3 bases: TGTGCCAGCAGCCAAGGGACAGGGGGGCGTGGTGGCTACACCTTC. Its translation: CASSQGTGGRGGYTF.

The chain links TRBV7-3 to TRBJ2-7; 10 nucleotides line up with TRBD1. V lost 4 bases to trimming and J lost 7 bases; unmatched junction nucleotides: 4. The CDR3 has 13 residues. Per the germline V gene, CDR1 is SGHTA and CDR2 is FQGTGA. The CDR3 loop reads CASSSDRGGEQYF. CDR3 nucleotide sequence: TGTGCCAGCAGCTCGGACAGGGGGGGGGAGCAGTACTTC. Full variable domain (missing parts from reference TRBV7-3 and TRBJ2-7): GAGVSQTPSNKVTEKGKYVELRCDPISGHTALYWYRQSLGQGPEFLIYFQGTGAADDSGLPNDRFFAVRPEGSVSTLKIQRTERGDSAVYLCASSSDRGGEQYFGPGTRLTVT.